The 28 T cell receptor beta chains listed next were all sequenced from one sample in a study of blood T cell repertoires in COVID-19. The protocol was immunoSEQ multiplex PCR, while the TCRdb copy is restricted to in-frame clones and leaves out a portion. The sample lists a few hundred thousand clones; approximately 85% were seen once. The sequenced sample consisted of PBMCs or T cells enriched from blood (not recorded which). The receptor set was obtained from a woman aged 50 to 65 who had recovered from COVID-19.

The chain carries TRBV6-5 and TRBJ2-7; 8 bases align to TRBD2. With V trimmed by 6 bases and J by 1 base, 8 bases remained unmatched. Per the germline V gene, CDR1 is MNHEY and CDR2 is SVGAGI. This CDR3 spans 15 amino acids. The CDR3 DNA follows: TGTGCCAGCAGATTTCGAGCGGGAGTATCCTACGAGCAGTACTTC. This sequence encodes CASRFRAGVSYEQYF.

The V and J genes are TRBV28 and TRBJ1-5, with 7 bases identical to TRBD1. There are 14 residues in the CDR3. V lost 5 bases and J lost 1; bases outside the gene matches: 2. The germline gives CDR1 MDHEN, CDR2 SYDVKM. Here the CDR3 reads CASSVDRSNQPQHF. The DNA of the CDR3 is TGTGCCAGCAGTGTGGACAGGAGCAATCAGCCCCAGCATTTT.

V is TRBV9 and J is TRBJ1-1, with a tentative D call TRBD1 (5 bases). With 0 bases removed from V and 5 bases from J, the gap between germline ends came to 11 bases. Germline V lookup: CDR1 SGDLS, CDR2 YYNGEE. The CDR3 has 14 amino acids. DNA of the CDR3: TGTGCCAGCAGCGTAGACTGGGGCTGGACTGAAGCTTTCTTT. This codes for CASSVDWGWTEAFF. The complete variable domain, with remaining parts taken from reference TRBV9 and TRBJ1-1, reads DSGVTQTPKHLITATGQRVTLRCSPRSGDLSVYWYQQSLDQGLQFLIQYYNGEERAKGNILERFSAQQFPDLHSELNLSSLELGDSALYFCASSVDWGWTEAFFGQGTRLTVV.

The chain recombines TRBV25-1 with TRBJ1-2, with D possibly matching TRBD1 (5 bases). In germline, CDR1 is MGHDK, CDR2 SYGVNS. The V and J ends lost 4 bases and 4 bases respectively, with 10 bases between them. The CDR3 length is 13 residues. As DNA, the CDR3 is TGTGCCAGCAGTGTGACAGCCTCCTATGGCTACACCTTC. This sequence encodes CASSVTASYGYTF.

The V call is TRBV7-9, the J call TRBJ2-1; 9 bases line up with TRBD1. V shed 4 bases, J shed 9 bases, and the junction held 4 bases outside the gene matches. The V gene's germline CDR1 is SEHNR and CDR2 FQNEAQ (reference sequence). This CDR3 contains 13 residues. The CDR3: CASSWGQGGEQFF. Here the CDR3 DNA reads TGTGCCAGCAGCTGGGGACAGGGCGGTGAGCAGTTCTTC.

The V call is TRBV7-9, the J call TRBJ1-1; TRBD1 is a possible D gene (5 bases). The CDR3 sequence is 15 residues long. Germline CDR1 reads SEHNR; CDR2 reads FQNEAQ (reference sequence). Trimming took 5 bases from V and 1 from J, leaving 14 bases between them. DNA for the CDR3: TGTGCCAGCAGCCCGAAAGGACAACAGAACACTGAAGCTTTCTTT. Encoded protein: CASSPKGQQNTEAFF. Looking up the rest from reference TRBV7-9 and TRBJ1-1 gives the full variable domain: DTGVSQNPRHKITKRGQNVTFRCDPISEHNRLYWYRQTLGQGPEFLTYFQNEAQLEKSRLLSDRFSAERPKGSFSTLEIQRTEQGDSAMYLCASSPKGQQNTEAFFGQGTRLTVV.

This chain uses TRBV5-1 with TRBJ2-5; D call uncertain. Germline CDR1 reads SGHRS; CDR2 reads YFSETQ. The germline V and J ends were trimmed by 4 bases and 1 base, with 17 bases remaining between them. The CDR3 contains 16 residues. In nucleotides, the CDR3 is TGCGCCAGCAGCGACCAAGCGACGGTTCCCCAAGAGACCCAGTACTTC. It encodes CASSDQATVPQETQYF.

The V call is TRBV6-2 or TRBV6-3, the J call TRBJ2-3; 12 nucleotides align to TRBD2. The germline gives CDR1 MNHEY, CDR2 SVGEGT. This CDR3 contains 16 residues. After removal of 2 bases from V and 5 bases from J, the junction contained 5 bases not matched to a gene. The CDR3 protein is CASSYELAGGEDTQYF. The CDR3 DNA reads TGTGCCAGCAGTTACGAGCTAGCGGGAGGGGAAGATACGCAGTATTTT.

This clone was detected only once. The same CDR3 is also encoded by other DNA sequences in this sample. The chain uses TRBV7-3 and TRBJ2-3, with a possible D match to TRBD2 (5 bases). From germline, CDR1 is SGHTA and CDR2 FQGTGA. This CDR3 region has 12 residues. V was clipped by 3 bases and J by 4 bases, with 5 bases between them. The CDR3 spells CASSLGADTQYF. CDR3 nucleotide sequence: TGTGCCAGCAGCTTGGGAGCAGATACGCAGTATTTT.

The J gene is TRBJ2-2, the V gene TRBV5-6; a weak D match, TRBD1 (5 bases). CDR3 size: 14 residues. Between the trimmed V and J ends, which lost 0 bases and 6 bases, there was a span of 9 bases. Germline CDR1 reads SGHDT; CDR2 reads YYEEEE. This CDR3 is CASSLVWGPGELFF. The CDR3 DNA reads TGTGCCAGCAGCTTGGTATGGGGCCCCGGGGAGCTGTTTTTT.

CDR3 sequence (DNA): TGCGCCAGCAGCTCCGGGACACTCTACTCCTACGAGCAGTACTTC. It translates to CASSSGTLYSYEQYF. The V call is TRBV5-1, the J call TRBJ2-7; possible D gene TRBD1, 6 bases. The CDR3 has 15 amino acids. Trimming left V 3 bases short and J 0 bases short, with 13 bases between. In germline, CDR1 is SGHRS, CDR2 YFSETQ.

This chain uses TRBV14 with TRBJ2-1; D unresolved. Per the germline V gene, CDR1 is SGHDN and CDR2 is FVKESK. The CDR3 consists of 17 residues. V was clipped by 0 bases and J by 0 bases, with 12 bases between them. CDR3: CASSQDPGLSSYNEQFF. The CDR3 coding sequence is TGTGCCAGCAGCCAAGACCCAGGCCTCAGCTCCTACAATGAGCAGTTCTTC. The full variable domain, its missing parts supplied by reference TRBV14 and TRBJ2-1, is EAGVTQFPSHSVIEKGQTVTLRCDPISGHDNLYWYRRVMGKEIKFLLHFVKESKQDESGMPNNRFLAERTGGTYSTLKVQPAELEDSGVYFCASSQDPGLSSYNEQFFGPGTRLTVL.

The gene calls are TRBV5-1 and TRBJ1-6; D not resolved. The CDR3 extends over 14 amino acids. V shed 2 bases and J shed 10 bases, with 13 bases lying between them. From germline, CDR1 is SGHRS and CDR2 YFSETQ. The CDR3 here is CASSFGGLGSPLHF. In DNA, the CDR3 is TGCGCCAGCAGCTTTGGAGGCCTTGGCTCACCCCTCCACTTT.

The chain joins TRBV19 to TRBJ1-1, with TRBD1 matching over 8 bases. CDR3 length equals 14 residues. CDR1 is LNHDA and CDR2 is SQIVND in the germline V gene (reference sequence). V lost 6 bases to trimming and J lost 5 bases; unmatched junction nucleotides: 8. The CDR3 loop is CASRRQGMGTEAFF. Written as DNA, the CDR3 is TGTGCCAGTAGACGACAGGGGATGGGGACTGAAGCTTTCTTT.

About this clone: The sample holds other DNA sequences that translate to the same CDR3. The rearrangement joins TRBV10-2 to TRBJ2-7; TRBD2 aligns across 10 bases. The CDR3 covers 20 residues. CDR1 and CDR2 from the germline V gene are WSHSY and SAAADI. Germline trimming cut 4 bases from V and 4 bases from J; bases unmatched to any gene: 22. The CDR3 sequence is CASSGSRTGHQREGPYEQYF. The CDR3, as DNA: TGCGCCAGCAGTGGATCCCGGACAGGGCACCAGCGGGAGGGCCCGTACGAGCAGTACTTC.

This clone was counted only a few times. The V gene is TRBV5-1, the J gene TRBJ2-7; D remains unclear. The V end was cut by 4 bases, the J end by 0 bases, with 17 bases between. CDR3 length equals 16 residues. The germline V gene has CDR1 SGHRS and CDR2 YFSETQ. The CDR3 nucleotides read TGCGCCAGCAGCCCCATTGGTCGAGAGAGCTCCTACGAGCAGTACTTC. The encoded protein is CASSPIGRESSYEQYF. The full variable domain, rest sourced from reference TRBV5-1 and TRBJ2-7, is KAGVTQTPRYLIKTRGQQVTLSCSPISGHRSVSWYQQTPGQGLQFLFEYFSETQRNKGNFPGRFSGRQFSNSRSEMNVSTLELGDSALYLCASSPIGRESSYEQYFGPGTRLTVT.

This rearrangement joins TRBV10-3 to TRBJ2-1; 8 nucleotides agree with TRBD2. The CDR3 sequence is 13 residues long. CDR1 is ENHRY and CDR2 is SYGVKD in the germline V gene. J lost 6 bases, V lost 10 bases, and 8 bases had no gene match. CDR3 DNA sequence: TGTGCCACCCGGGGAACTAGCGGCAATGAGCAGTTCTTC. This codes for CATRGTSGNEQFF.

The V call is TRBV14, the J call TRBJ2-4; D possibly corresponds to TRBD1 (6 bases). Trimming cost V 2 bases and J 10 bases, with 15 bases left between them. The CDR3 totals 14 residues. Germline values: CDR1 SGHDN, CDR2 FVKESK. CDR3 sequence: CASSQKGTGWIQYF. The CDR3 DNA follows: TGTGCCAGCAGCCAAAAGGGTACAGGGTGGATTCAGTACTTC.

The V and J genes are TRBV10-3 and TRBJ1-2; 10 positions match TRBD1. CDR1 and CDR2 (germline): ENHRY, SYGVKD. The V gene end was trimmed by 1 base and the J gene end by 4 bases; junction bases not matched to a gene: 6. The CDR3 runs 16 residues. CDR3 sequence reads: CAISELDRTGGYGYTF. CDR3 DNA sequence: TGTGCCATCAGTGAGTTAGATCGGACAGGGGGCTATGGCTACACCTTC.

For the CDR3, the DNA is TGCAGTGCTAGTTACAGGGGCCGGGGCACCTTC. Amino acids: CSASYRGRGTF. This chain connects TRBV20-1 to TRBJ1-2; 7 positions match TRBD1. There are 11 residues in the CDR3. With V trimmed by 3 bases and J by 13 bases, 8 bases remained unmatched. CDR1 is DFQATT and CDR2 is SNEGSKA in the germline V gene (reference sequence).

The chain joins TRBV6-5 to TRBJ2-7, with 7 bases fitting TRBD1. There are 12 residues in the CDR3. In germline, CDR1 is MNHEY, CDR2 SVGAGI. Germline trimming cut 5 bases from V and 10 bases from J; bases unmatched to any gene: 8. The CDR3 loop is CASSPGTDKQYF. CDR3 DNA sequence: TGTGCCAGCAGTCCGGGGACAGATAAACAGTACTTC.

The rearrangement joins TRBV28 to TRBJ2-2; D is uncertain. The V end lost 3 bases, the J end lost 4 bases, and 12 bases lay between the germline ends. The CDR3 loop spans 15 amino acids. CDR1 is MDHEN and CDR2 is SYDVKM in the germline V gene. Written as DNA, the CDR3 is TGTGCCAGCAGTTTCCGACTCCGAGCCACCGGGGAGCTGTTTTTT. Its translation is CASSFRLRATGELFF.

The rearrangement uses TRBV10-1 and TRBJ2-1, with 10 bases aligning to TRBD2. V gave up 6 bases and J gave up 2 bases; unmatched junction bases: 4. The CDR3 has 15 amino acids. From germline, CDR1 is WNHNN and CDR2 SYGVQD (reference sequence). This CDR3 reads CASSGSGRAYNEQFF. The CDR3 DNA sequence: TGCGCCAGCAGCGGGAGCGGGAGGGCCTACAATGAGCAGTTCTTC.

The rearrangement joins TRBV29-1 to TRBJ2-7; 8 bases map to TRBD1. The V gene's germline CDR1 is SQVTM and CDR2 ANQGSEA. V lost 6 bases to trimming and J lost 0 bases; unmatched junction nucleotides: 7. The CDR3 runs 14 residues. The CDR3 coding sequence is TGCAGCGTGGGTGGGACAGGCCTCTCCTACGAGCAGTACTTC. It yields the protein CSVGGTGLSYEQYF.

The chain recombines TRBV7-2 with TRBJ2-7; D not certain. The CDR3 consists of 13 residues. The V gene's germline CDR1 is SGHTA and CDR2 FQGNSA. V was clipped by 3 bases and J by 2 bases, with 8 bases between them. The CDR3 sequence is CASSFGLAYEQYF. The CDR3 DNA sequence: TGTGCCAGCAGCTTTGGCCTCGCCTACGAGCAGTACTTC.

The V call is TRBV27, the J call TRBJ2-1; D not resolved. V was clipped by 1 base and J by 4 bases, with 11 bases between them. There are 15 residues in the CDR3. The germline gives CDR1 MNHEY, CDR2 SMNVEV (reference sequence). This CDR3 reads CASSLFQVEYNEQFF. The CDR3 DNA is TGTGCCAGCAGTTTATTCCAGGTCGAGTACAATGAGCAGTTCTTC.

This chain uses TRBV5-1 with TRBJ2-1; the D gene is possibly TRBD2 (7 bases). The CDR3 sequence is 16 residues long. Looked up from germline, CDR1 is SGHRS and CDR2 is YFSETQ. The germline V and J ends were trimmed by 5 bases and 6 bases, with 21 bases remaining between them. The CDR3 spells CASSWGGAGASNEQFF. The CDR3 bases are TGCGCCAGCAGTTGGGGGGGCGCGGGAGCGAGCAATGAGCAGTTCTTC.

The V call is TRBV6-5, the J call TRBJ1-2; tentative D call: TRBD1 (6 bases). Germline assignment: CDR1 MNHEY and CDR2 SVGAGI. V lost 0 bases and J 6 bases, leaving 11 bases between the germline ends. This CDR3 has 14 residues. CDR3 loop: CASSYSGRGDGYTF. DNA for the CDR3: TGTGCCAGCAGTTACTCTGGCAGGGGAGATGGCTACACCTTC.